This T cell receptor beta chain was documented in a study of T cell responses to AZD1222 COVID-19 vaccine (dated by TCRdb to the early 2020s). Background for the entire study: A total of around 240 trial participants underwent TCR sequencing, of whom 200 to 220 had received two doses of AZD1222 and around 26 had received two doses of the MenACWY control vaccine. Trial participants were enrolled by age into subgroups of 18-55, 56-69 and 70-plus years, and around 140, 26 and 57 TCR-sequenced participants, respectively, were included in these subgroups. Results and caveats for the whole study, not just this receptor: After two AZD1222 doses, both the breadth and the depth of spike-specific TCRs were significantly higher than at day 0 and than in MenACWY recipients. Because no day 14 peak-response samples were available, repertoires were characterized only after the peak T cell response. Conclusions about previously exposed vaccinees are limited, since just a handful of AZD1222 recipients were seropositive for SARS-CoV-2 at baseline. In the small 56-69-year group, the increase in depth fell short of significance, most likely because of low power. Participants were mostly white British, with more females than males. The authors suggested clonal diversity may have been underestimated. The whole spike protein was spanned by vaccine-associated CD4 TCRs, and dominant responses were seen in regions 160-218 and 743-854. Reportedly, almost half of the unique spike-specific TCRs recognized epitopes lying outside the regions that are mutated in the B.1.351 and B.1.1.7 variants.

With regard to this clone: The antigen it recognizes is unknown. Within one base of it there is no much larger clone, and no base qualities were kept.

The CDR3 regions of human TCRbeta chains were analyzed by immunosequencing. Turning to the authors' computational methods: TCRs in the repertoires were matched against a reference library of SARS-CoV-2-specific TCRs that had been generated with the MIRA antigen-specificity platform. Breadth was defined as the fraction of unique TCRs that were SARS-CoV-2-associated. Depth was defined as the fraction of total T cells that were SARS-CoV-2-associated. Each spike-specific TCR was assigned to its reactive spike region and to a CD4 or CD8 class using the MIRA data. Log10-transformed breadth and depth values were compared by one-way ANOVA with Sidak's multiple comparisons tests. Imported from immuneACCESS, the table was reduced by TCRdb to in-frame sequences with V and J called. These copies leave out some clones; in studies compared against another copy, an unresolved V gene accounts for under half, and the cause of the remainder is not known. The D gene and trimming were derived from the DNA, and the V and J assignments and clone size from that table. Across this sample there are about 74,000 clones, with about 91% seen only once. The ten biggest clones cover about 8% of the sample.

V was cut back by 4 bases and J by 5 bases, leaving a gap of 11 bases between them. The germline V gene sets CDR1 to SGHAT and CDR2 to FQNNGV. The CDR3 runs 14 amino acids, cysteine and phenylalanine included. The only DNA kept is the CDR3, 42 bases in frame from the first base. This sample's time point label indicates: about 28 days (+/-7) after the second vaccine dose. AZD1222 recipients whose second dose came at about 4 weeks and those whose second dose came at about 12 weeks were combined into one group, since spike-specific TCR depth and breadth did not differ between the two schedules. Vaccinee samples were obtained from the UK trials COV001 and COV002, which included a single-blind randomized controlled phase 2/3 trial of AZD1222 (ChAdOx1 nCoV-19) in healthy adults. For TCRbeta chain sequencing, PBMC samples from trial participants were taken at day 0 and at day 28 after the second dose.

The chain was built from TRBV11-2 and TRBJ2-2; the D gene is perhaps TRBD1 or TRBD2, each of them matching over 6 bases. The clonotype originates from an adult who received the AZD1222 COVID-19 vaccine. The sequences come from peripheral blood, collected 28 days after the second AZD1222 dose. The nucleotide sequence reads as follows: TGTGCCAGCAGCTCGGGGGCACGGACCGGGGAGCTGTTTTTT. This is translated as CASSSGARTGELFF.